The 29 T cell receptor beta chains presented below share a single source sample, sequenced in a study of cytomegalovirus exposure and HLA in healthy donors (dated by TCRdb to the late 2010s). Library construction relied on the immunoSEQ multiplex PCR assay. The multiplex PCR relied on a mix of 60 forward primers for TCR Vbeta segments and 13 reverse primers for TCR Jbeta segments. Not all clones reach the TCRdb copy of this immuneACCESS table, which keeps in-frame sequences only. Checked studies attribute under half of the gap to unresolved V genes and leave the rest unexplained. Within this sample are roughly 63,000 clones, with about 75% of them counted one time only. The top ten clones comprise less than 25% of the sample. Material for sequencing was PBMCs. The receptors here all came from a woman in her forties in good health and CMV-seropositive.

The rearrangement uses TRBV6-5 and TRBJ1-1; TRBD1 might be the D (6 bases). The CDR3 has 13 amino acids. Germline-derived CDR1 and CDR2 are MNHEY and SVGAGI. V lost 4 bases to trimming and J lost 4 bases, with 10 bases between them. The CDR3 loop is CASSSQGLTEAFF. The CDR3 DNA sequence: TGTGCCAGCAGTTCTCAGGGGCTCACTGAAGCTTTCTTT.

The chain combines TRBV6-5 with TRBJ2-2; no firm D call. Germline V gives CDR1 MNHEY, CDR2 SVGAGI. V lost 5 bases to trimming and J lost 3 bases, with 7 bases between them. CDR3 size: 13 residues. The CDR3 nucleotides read TGTGCCAGCAGTAACCGGGACACCGGGGAGCTGTTTTTT. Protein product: CASSNRDTGELFF.

The CDR3 coding sequence is TGTGCCATCAGTGAGTCAGGGGCCCAGCCCCAGCATTTT. Its protein is CAISESGAQPQHF. V is TRBV10-3 and J is TRBJ1-5, with D possibly matching TRBD1 (5 bases). Germline-derived CDR1 and CDR2 are ENHRY and SYGVKD. V was clipped by 0 bases and J by 7 bases, with 7 bases between them. The CDR3 length is 13 residues.

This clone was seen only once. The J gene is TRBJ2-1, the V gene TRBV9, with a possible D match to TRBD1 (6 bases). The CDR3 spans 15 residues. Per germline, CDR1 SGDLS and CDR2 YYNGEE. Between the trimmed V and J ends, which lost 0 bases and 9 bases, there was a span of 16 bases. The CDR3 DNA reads TGTGCCAGCAGCGTAGGTCGGACAGAAGCTGGTGAGCAGTTCTTC. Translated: CASSVGRTEAGEQFF.

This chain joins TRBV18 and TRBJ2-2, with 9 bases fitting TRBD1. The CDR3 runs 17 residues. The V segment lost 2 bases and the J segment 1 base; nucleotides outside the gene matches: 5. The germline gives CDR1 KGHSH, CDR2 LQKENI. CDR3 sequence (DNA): TGTGCCAGCTCACCATTTTCGGGACAGGGGAACACCGGGGAGCTGTTTTTT. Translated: CASSPFSGQGNTGELFF.

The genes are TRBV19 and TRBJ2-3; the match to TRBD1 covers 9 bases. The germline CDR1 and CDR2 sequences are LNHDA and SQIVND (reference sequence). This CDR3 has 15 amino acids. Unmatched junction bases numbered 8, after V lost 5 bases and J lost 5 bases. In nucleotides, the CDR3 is TGTGCCAGTAGTCTGGACAGGGGTGGAGGAGATACGCAGTATTTT. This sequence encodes CASSLDRGGGDTQYF.

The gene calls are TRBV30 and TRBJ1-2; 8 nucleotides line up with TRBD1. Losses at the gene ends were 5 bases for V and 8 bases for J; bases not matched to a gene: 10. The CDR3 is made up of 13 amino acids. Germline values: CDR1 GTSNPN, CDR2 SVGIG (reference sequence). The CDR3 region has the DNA TGTGCCTGGGGCTCAGGGGGCTTGAGGGGCTACACCTTC. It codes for CAWGSGGLRGYTF.

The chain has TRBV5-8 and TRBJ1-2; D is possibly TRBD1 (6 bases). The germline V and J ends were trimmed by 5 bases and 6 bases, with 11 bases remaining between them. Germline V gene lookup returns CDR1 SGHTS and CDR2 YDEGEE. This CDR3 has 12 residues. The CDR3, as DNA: TGTGCCAGCAGAAGACAGGCTCATGGCTACACCTTC. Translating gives CASRRQAHGYTF. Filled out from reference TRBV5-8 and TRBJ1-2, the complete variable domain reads EAGVTQSPTHLIKTRGQQATLRCSPISGHTSVYWYQQALGLGLQFLLWYDEGEERNRGNFPPRFSGRQFPNYSSELNVNALELEDSALYLCASRRQAHGYTFGSGTRLTVV.

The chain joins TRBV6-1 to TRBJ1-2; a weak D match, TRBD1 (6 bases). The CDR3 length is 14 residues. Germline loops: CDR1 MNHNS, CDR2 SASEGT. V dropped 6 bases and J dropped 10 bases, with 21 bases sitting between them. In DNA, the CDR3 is TGTGCCAGCAGCGCAGGGGTCGCTGGGGATGACTACACCTTC. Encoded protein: CASSAGVAGDDYTF.

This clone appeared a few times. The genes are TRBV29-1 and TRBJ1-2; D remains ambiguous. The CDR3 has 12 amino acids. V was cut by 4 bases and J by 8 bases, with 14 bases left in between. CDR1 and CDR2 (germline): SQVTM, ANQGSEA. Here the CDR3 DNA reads TGCAGCGTTGTCAAGGACTTGGAGGGCTACACCTTC. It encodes CSVVKDLEGYTF.

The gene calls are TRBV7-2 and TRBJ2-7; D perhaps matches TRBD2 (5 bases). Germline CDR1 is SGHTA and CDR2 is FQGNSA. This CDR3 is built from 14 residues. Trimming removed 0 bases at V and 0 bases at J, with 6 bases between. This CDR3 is CASSLAAGSYEQYF. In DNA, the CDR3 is TGTGCCAGCAGCTTAGCCGCGGGCTCCTACGAGCAGTACTTC.

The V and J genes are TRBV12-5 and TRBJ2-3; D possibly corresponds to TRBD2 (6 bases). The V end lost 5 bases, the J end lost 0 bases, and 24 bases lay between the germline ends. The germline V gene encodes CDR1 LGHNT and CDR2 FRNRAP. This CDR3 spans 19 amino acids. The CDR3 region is CASGMAPGSGYRSTDTQYF. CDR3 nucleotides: TGTGCTAGTGGTATGGCCCCGGGTAGCGGCTACAGGAGCACAGATACGCAGTATTTT. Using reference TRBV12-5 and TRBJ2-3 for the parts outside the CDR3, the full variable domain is DARVTQTPRHKVTEMGQEVTMRCQPILGHNTVFWYRQTMMQGLELLAYFRNRAPLDDSGMPKDRFSAEMPDATLATLKIQPSEPRDSAVYFCASGMAPGSGYRSTDTQYFGPGTRLTVL.

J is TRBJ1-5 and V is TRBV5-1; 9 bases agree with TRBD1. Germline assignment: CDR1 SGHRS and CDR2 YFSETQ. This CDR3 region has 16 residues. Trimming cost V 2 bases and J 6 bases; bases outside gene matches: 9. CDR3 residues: CASSLLGQGMGQPQHF. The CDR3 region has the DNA TGCGCCAGCAGCTTACTGGGACAGGGAATGGGTCAGCCCCAGCATTTT.

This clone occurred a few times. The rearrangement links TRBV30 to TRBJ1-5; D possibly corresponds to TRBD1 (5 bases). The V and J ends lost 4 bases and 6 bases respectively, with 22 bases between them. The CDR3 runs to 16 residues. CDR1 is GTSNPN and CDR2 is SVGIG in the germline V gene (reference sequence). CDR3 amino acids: CAWTRDPPTSAQPQHF. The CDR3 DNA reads TGTGCCTGGACGCGGGACCCCCCAACAAGTGCTCAGCCCCAGCATTTT.

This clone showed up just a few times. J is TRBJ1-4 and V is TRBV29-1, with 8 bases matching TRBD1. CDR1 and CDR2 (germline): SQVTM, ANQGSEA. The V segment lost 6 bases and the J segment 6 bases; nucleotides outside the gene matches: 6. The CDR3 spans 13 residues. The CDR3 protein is CSVWDRFDEKLFF. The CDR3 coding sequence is TGCAGCGTATGGGACAGGTTTGATGAAAAACTGTTTTTT.

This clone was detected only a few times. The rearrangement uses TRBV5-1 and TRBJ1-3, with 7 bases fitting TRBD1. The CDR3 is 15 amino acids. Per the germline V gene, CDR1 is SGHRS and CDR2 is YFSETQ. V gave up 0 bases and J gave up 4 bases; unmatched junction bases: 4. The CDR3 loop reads CASSLGDRAGNTIYF. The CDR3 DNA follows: TGCGCCAGCAGCTTGGGTGACAGGGCCGGAAACACCATATATTTT.

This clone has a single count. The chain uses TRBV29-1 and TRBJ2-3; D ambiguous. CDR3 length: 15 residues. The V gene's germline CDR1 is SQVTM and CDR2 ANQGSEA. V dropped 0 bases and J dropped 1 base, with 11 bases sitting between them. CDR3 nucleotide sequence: TGCAGCGTTGAAGATTTGGGCACAGGCACAGATACGCAGTATTTT. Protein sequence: CSVEDLGTGTDTQYF.

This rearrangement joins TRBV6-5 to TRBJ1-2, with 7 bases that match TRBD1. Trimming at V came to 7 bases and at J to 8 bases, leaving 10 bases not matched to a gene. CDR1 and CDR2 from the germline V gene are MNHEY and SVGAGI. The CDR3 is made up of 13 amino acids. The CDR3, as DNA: TGTGCCAGCACTCCCTCAGGGGGTGCGGGCTACACCTTC. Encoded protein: CASTPSGGAGYTF.

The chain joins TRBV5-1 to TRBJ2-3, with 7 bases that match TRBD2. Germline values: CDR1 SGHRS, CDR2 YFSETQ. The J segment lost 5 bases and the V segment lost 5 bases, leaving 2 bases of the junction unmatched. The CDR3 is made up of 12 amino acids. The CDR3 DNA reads TGCGCCAGCAGTCGGACTAGAGATACGCAGTATTTT. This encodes CASSRTRDTQYF.

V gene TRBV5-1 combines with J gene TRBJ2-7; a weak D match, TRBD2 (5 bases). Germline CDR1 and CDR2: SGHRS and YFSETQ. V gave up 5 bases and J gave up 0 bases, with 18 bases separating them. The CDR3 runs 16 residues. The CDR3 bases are TGCGCCAGCAGGGCCGGGCCGGGGTTCGACTCCTACGAGCAGTACTTC. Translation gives CASRAGPGFDSYEQYF.

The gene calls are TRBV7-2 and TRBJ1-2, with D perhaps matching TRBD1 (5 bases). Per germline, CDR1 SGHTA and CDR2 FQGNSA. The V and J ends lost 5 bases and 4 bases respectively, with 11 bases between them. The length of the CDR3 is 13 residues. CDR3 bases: TGTGCCAGCAGCAGGGGTTGGGGCTATGGCTACACCTTC. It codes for CASSRGWGYGYTF. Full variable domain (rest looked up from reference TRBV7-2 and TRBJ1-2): GAGVSQSPSNKVTEKGKDVELRCDPISGHTALYWYRQSLGQGLEFLIYFQGNSAPDKSGLPSDRFSAERTGGSVSTLTIQRTQQEDSAVYLCASSRGWGYGYTFGSGTRLTVV.

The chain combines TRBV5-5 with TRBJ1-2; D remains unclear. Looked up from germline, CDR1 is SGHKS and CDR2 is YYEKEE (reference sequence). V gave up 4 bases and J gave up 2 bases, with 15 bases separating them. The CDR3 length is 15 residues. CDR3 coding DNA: TGTGCCAGCAGCCCCGCGGGAAACCCGAACTATGGCTACACCTTC. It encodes CASSPAGNPNYGYTF. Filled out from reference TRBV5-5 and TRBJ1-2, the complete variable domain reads DAGVTQSPTHLIKTRGQQVTLRCSPISGHKSVSWYQQVLGQGPQFIFQYYEKEERGRGNFPDRFSARQFPNYSSELNVNALLLGDSALYLCASSPAGNPNYGYTFGSGTRLTVV.

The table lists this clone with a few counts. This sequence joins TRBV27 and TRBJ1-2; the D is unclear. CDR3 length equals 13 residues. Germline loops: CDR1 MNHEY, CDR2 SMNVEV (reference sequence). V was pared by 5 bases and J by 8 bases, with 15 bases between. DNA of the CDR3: TGTGCCAGCAGTCCGAAGGCACTAGGCGGCTACACCTTC. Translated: CASSPKALGGYTF.

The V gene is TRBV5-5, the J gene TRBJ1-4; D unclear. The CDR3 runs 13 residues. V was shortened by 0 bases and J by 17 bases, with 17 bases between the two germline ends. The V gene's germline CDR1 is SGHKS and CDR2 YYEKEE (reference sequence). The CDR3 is CASSLEGWRTEFF. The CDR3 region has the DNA TGTGCCAGCAGCTTGGAAGGTTGGAGGACTGAATTTTTT.

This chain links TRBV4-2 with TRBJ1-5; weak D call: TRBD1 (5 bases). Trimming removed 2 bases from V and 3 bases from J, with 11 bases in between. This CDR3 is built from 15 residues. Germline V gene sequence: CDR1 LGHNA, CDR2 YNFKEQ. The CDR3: CASSQRTGVNQPQHF. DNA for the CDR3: TGTGCCAGCAGCCAAAGGACGGGGGTCAATCAGCCCCAGCATTTT.

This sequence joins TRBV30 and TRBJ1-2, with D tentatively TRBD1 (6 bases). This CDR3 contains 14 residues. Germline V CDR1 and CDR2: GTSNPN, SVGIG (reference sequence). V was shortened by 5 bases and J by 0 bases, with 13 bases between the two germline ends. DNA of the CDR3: TGTGCCTGGGACCTCGGGGGGCCTAACTATGGCTACACCTTC. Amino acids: CAWDLGGPNYGYTF.

Here the CDR3 DNA reads TGTGCCAGCAGTTACTCGTTAGGGGCAGGCTACACCTTC. Amino acid sequence: CASSYSLGAGYTF. The chain joins TRBV6-5 to TRBJ1-2, with D possibly matching TRBD1 (5 bases). The V and J ends lost 0 bases and 8 bases respectively, with 10 bases between them. In germline, CDR1 is MNHEY, CDR2 SVGAGI. The CDR3 length is 13 residues.

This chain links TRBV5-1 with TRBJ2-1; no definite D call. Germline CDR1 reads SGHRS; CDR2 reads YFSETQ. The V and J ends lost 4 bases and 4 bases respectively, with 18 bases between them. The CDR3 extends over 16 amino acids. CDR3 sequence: CASSPEDNPRYNEQFF. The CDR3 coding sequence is TGCGCCAGCAGCCCCGAAGACAATCCGCGTTACAATGAGCAGTTCTTC.

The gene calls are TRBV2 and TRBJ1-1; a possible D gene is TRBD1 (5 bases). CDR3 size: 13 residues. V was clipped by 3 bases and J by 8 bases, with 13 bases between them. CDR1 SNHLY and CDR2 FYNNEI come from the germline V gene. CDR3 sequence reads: CASSDAGDREAFF. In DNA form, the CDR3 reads TGTGCCAGCAGTGATGCGGGGGATAGAGAAGCTTTCTTT.